Listed below are T cell receptor beta chains from one sample, sequenced in a study of shared clonotypes between healthy human individuals. Generated by immunoSEQ multiplex PCR, the TCRdb table keeps only in-frame clones and is missing some. In the table there are some 1,600,000 clones, around 98% of which are singletons. The sequenced sample consisted of naive CD4+ T cells sorted from blood. The receptor source for this set is a man between 25 and 39 years old in good health. Both conserved end residues are part of each CDR3. The D gene is left open where the match is weak. The size of a clone is reported for some rows only, either as once, few or many, or as a class for expanded clones.

once	TRBV7-6	TRBJ2-7	TRBD2	CASSLTSGRGNYEQYF	TGTGCCAGCAGCTTAACTAGCGGGAGGGGAAACTACGAGCAGTACTTC
-	TRBV9	TRBJ2-5	-	CASSVGAHPGQETQYF	TGTGCCAGCAGCGTAGGCGCCCATCCTGGCCAAGAGACCCAGTACTTC
-	TRBV7-2	TRBJ2-7	-	CASSSVYEQYF	TGTGCCAGCAGCTCGGTCTACGAGCAGTACTTC
-	TRBV12-1	TRBJ2-3	-	CASSFALVGTDTQYF	TGTGCCAGCAGCTTTGCCCTAGTAGGAACCGATACGCAGTATTTT
once	TRBV6-1	TRBJ2-7	-	CASSEVSYEQYF	TGTGCCAGCAGTGAAGTTAGCTACGAGCAGTACTTC
-	TRBV5-1	TRBJ1-1	TRBD1	CASSSTGGWGTEAFF	TGCGCCAGCAGCTCGACAGGGGGCTGGGGCACTGAAGCTTTCTTT
-	TRBV6-1	TRBJ2-3	-	CASRFLGTSTDTQYF	TGTGCCAGCAGGTTTTTGGGGACTAGCACAGATACGCAGTATTTT
-	TRBV27	TRBJ2-7	TRBD2	CASSFTRTSAFYEQYF	TGTGCCAGCAGTTTCACAAGGACTAGCGCTTTCTACGAGCAGTACTTC
-	TRBV2	TRBJ2-3	TRBD1	CASSERDRDTDTQYF	TGTGCCAGCAGTGAAAGGGACAGGGACACAGATACGCAGTATTTT
-	TRBV18	TRBJ2-3	-	CASSRGVPSTDTQYF	TGTGCCAGCTCACGGGGAGTCCCTAGCACAGATACGCAGTATTTT
-	TRBV4-1	TRBJ1-2	-	CASSQGTNGYTF	TGCGCCAGCAGCCAAGGGACGAATGGCTACACCTTC
-	TRBV7-8	TRBJ2-2	-	CASSFLANTGELFF	TGTGCCAGCAGCTTTTTAGCGAACACCGGGGAGCTGTTTTTT
-	TRBV9	TRBJ2-7	TRBD2	CASSDIAGGSEQYF	TGTGCCAGCAGCGACATAGCGGGAGGGTCCGAGCAGTACTTC
-	TRBV29-1	TRBJ1-4	TRBD1	CSVEVGQYNEKLFF	TGCAGCGTTGAGGTGGGACAGTATAATGAAAAACTGTTTTTT
-	TRBV5-1	TRBJ1-4	-	CASSLRAGTTKKATNEKLFF	TGCGCCAGCAGCTTGCGGGCAGGAACAACCAAAAAAGCAACTAATGAAAAACTGTTTTTT
-	TRBV28	TRBJ2-1	TRBD2	CASSSLVGLALNEQFF	TGTGCCAGCAGTTCCCTGGTTGGACTAGCGCTTAATGAGCAGTTCTTC
-	TRBV7-2	TRBJ2-1	TRBD2	CASSLISSGIYNEQFF	TGTGCCAGCAGCTTAATTTCTAGCGGGATTTACAATGAGCAGTTCTTC
-	TRBV10-2	TRBJ2-7	TRBD2	CASRRAGASYEQYF	TGCGCCAGCAGACGAGCGGGGGCCTCCTACGAGCAGTACTTC
-	TRBV5-1	TRBJ2-1	-	CASSLASGQSSYNEQFF	TGCGCCAGCAGCTTGGCCAGCGGGCAGAGCTCCTACAATGAGCAGTTCTTC
-	TRBV2	TRBJ2-7	-	CASNRFRDAADEQYF	TGTGCCAGCAATCGGTTCCGCGACGCGGCCGACGAGCAGTACTTC
-	TRBV5-1	TRBJ2-7	TRBD1	CASSLRPGTANEQYF	TGCGCCAGCAGCTTGCGGCCCGGGACAGCGAACGAGCAGTACTTC
once	TRBV28	TRBJ1-4	-	CASSAMDKSWEKLFF	TGTGCCAGCAGTGCCATGGACAAAAGCTGGGAAAAACTGTTTTTT
-	TRBV18	TRBJ1-5	TRBD1	CASSTTGGGQPQHF	TGTGCCAGCTCAACGACAGGGGGCGGTCAGCCCCAGCATTTT
-	TRBV29-1	TRBJ2-1	-	CSVAREFEYNEQFF	TGCAGCGTTGCAAGGGAGTTCGAATACAATGAGCAGTTCTTC
-	TRBV23-1	TRBJ1-1	-	CASSQCNPSSVLGTEAFF	TGCGCCAGCAGTCAATGCAACCCCTCGTCGGTGTTGGGCACTGAAGCTTTCTTT
-	TRBV5-6	TRBJ1-2	-	CASSRDRTIYGYTF	TGTGCCAGCAGCCGCGACAGGACCATCTATGGCTACACCTTC
-	TRBV25-1	TRBJ2-3	TRBD1	CASGHTGGLTDTQYF	TGTGCCAGCGGTCATACAGGGGGCCTAACAGATACGCAGTATTTT
-	TRBV27	TRBJ2-3	TRBD1	CASSIVLGQGRLGTQYF	TGTGCCAGCAGTATAGTACTCGGACAGGGTAGACTCGGTACGCAGTATTTT
-	TRBV27	TRBJ2-7	TRBD2	CASSSRLAGGFYEQYF	TGTGCCAGCAGTTCAAGACTAGCGGGAGGATTCTACGAGCAGTACTTC
-	TRBV30	TRBJ2-3	TRBD2	CAWSTGGRSTDTQYF	TGTGCCTGGAGTACGGGAGGCCGCAGCACAGATACGCAGTATTTT
-	TRBV5-1	TRBJ1-3	-	CASSLQSHSGNTIYF	TGCGCCAGCAGCCTTCAGTCCCACTCTGGAAACACCATATATTTT
few	TRBV27	TRBJ1-5	TRBD1	CASSWDRNQPQHF	TGTGCCAGCAGTTGGGACAGAAATCAGCCCCAGCATTTT
-	TRBV2	TRBJ2-5	TRBD2	CASSGSSGRVETQYF	TGTGCCAGCAGTGGTTCTAGCGGGAGGGTAGAGACCCAGTACTTC
-	TRBV9	TRBJ2-2	-	CASSVVGRNTGELFF	TGTGCCAGCAGCGTAGTTGGCAGGAACACCGGGGAGCTGTTTTTT
once	TRBV19	TRBJ2-7	-	CASSIGFGEQYF	TGTGCCAGTAGTATAGGTTTTGGCGAGCAGTACTTC
-	TRBV10-3	TRBJ2-2	-	CAISETGPNTGELFF	TGTGCCATCAGTGAGACAGGGCCGAACACCGGGGAGCTGTTTTTT
-	TRBV28	TRBJ2-3	-	CASSLLDNTGTDTQYF	TGTGCCAGCAGTTTACTTGACAATACAGGGACAGATACGCAGTATTTT
-	TRBV2	TRBJ1-2	-	CASSPSRVDDYGYTF	TGTGCCAGCAGCCCTTCCCGGGTAGATGACTATGGCTACACCTTC
-	TRBV30	TRBJ2-1	TRBD2	CAWLPGLAGNNEQFF	TGTGCCTGGTTGCCGGGACTAGCGGGCAACAATGAGCAGTTCTTC
-	TRBV11-2	TRBJ2-2	-	CASSLRWSGFDTGELFF	TGTGCCAGCAGCTTAAGGTGGTCGGGGTTCGACACCGGGGAGCTGTTTTTT
-	TRBV7-8	TRBJ2-3	TRBD2	CASSASSGRETDTQYF	TGTGCCAGCAGCGCGTCTAGCGGGAGGGAGACAGATACGCAGTATTTT
-	TRBV28	TRBJ1-1	TRBD1	CASFGQGITEAFF	TGTGCCAGTTTTGGACAGGGCATCACTGAAGCTTTCTTT
-	TRBV2	TRBJ2-7	TRBD1	CASRTDRGGHEQYF	TGTGCCAGCAGAACCGACAGGGGAGGCCACGAGCAGTACTTC
-	TRBV20-1	TRBJ1-5	-	CSARGGQPQHF	TGCAGTGCTAGAGGAGGTCAGCCCCAGCATTTT
-	TRBV9	TRBJ2-4	TRBD2	CASSVGPAAGQNIQYF	TGTGCCAGCAGCGTAGGCCCAGCAGCGGGACAAAACATTCAGTACTTC
-	TRBV5-6	TRBJ2-3	-	CASSTPHSTDTQYF	TGTGCCAGCTCAACCCCACATAGCACAGATACGCAGTATTTT
-	TRBV28	TRBJ2-7	TRBD2	CASSGRSLGSYEQYF	TGTGCCAGCAGCGGGAGGTCTCTCGGCTCCTACGAGCAGTACTTC
-	TRBV6-5	TRBJ1-4	-	CASSYSWGADEKLFF	TGTGCCAGCAGTTACTCGTGGGGGGCGGACGAAAAACTGTTTTTT
-	TRBV5-4	TRBJ1-2	-	CASSLEQNYGYTF	TGTGCCAGCAGCTTGGAACAGAACTATGGCTACACCTTC
-	TRBV19	TRBJ1-1	-	CASTGMNTEAFF	TGTGCCAGTACAGGGATGAACACTGAAGCTTTCTTT
-	TRBV9	TRBJ2-2	-	CASSLRWGSGELFF	TGTGCCAGCAGCCTCCGGTGGGGCTCCGGGGAGCTGTTTTTT